This T cell receptor beta chain was retrieved from a study of vaccination and CD4 T cells after COVID-19. Study results and caveats: In convalescent patients, a median roughly 90% of reactive clones appeared only post-vaccination.

This clonotype is deemed medium-sized (0.01 to 0.1%). Its target is not known. Sequencing of the DNA from cultured CD4+ T cells was carried out with the Oncomine TCR Beta short-read assay. One entry per CDR3 protein results from TCRdb running MiXCR on the PCR reads. The table has some 15,000 distinct CDR3 sequences, 25% to 35% seen once. This sample's treatment: roughly 10-day PBMC culture with coronavirus spike peptide pools or control peptides (ViraFEST assay). Fresh replacement IL-2 medium substituted for half the medium on days 3 and 7. The receptor was isolated from a human donor with COVID-19. The sample consisted of cultured CD4+ T cells from blood.

CDR3 region: CASSYSSTEAFF. The CDR3 region has the DNA TGTGCCAGCAGTTACTCGAGCACTGAAGCTTTCTTT. The rearrangement joins TRBV6-5 to TRBJ1-1; D call uncertain. Germline values: CDR1 MNHEY, CDR2 SVGAGI. Trimming shortened V by 0 bases and J by 4 bases, and 3 bases separated the two germline ends. The CDR3 is 12 residues long.